This T cell receptor (beta chain) derives from a study of T cell responses to AZD1222 COVID-19 vaccine. TCRdb keeps only in-frame clones here, not all; method: immunoSEQ multiplex PCR. The sample contains about 150,000 clones, approximately 87% of which appear only once. The J segment lost 2 bases and the V segment lost 8 bases, leaving 14 bases of the junction unmatched. Germline V CDR1 and CDR2: SQVTM, ANQGSEA. This CDR3 is built from 15 residues. This material consisted of peripheral blood, taken 28 days after the second AZD1222 dose. The V gene is TRBV29-1, the J gene TRBJ1-2; 7 nucleotides agree with TRBD1. This clonotype originated in an adult who received the AZD1222 COVID-19 vaccine. The CDR3, as DNA: TGCAGCTCCGGAGGGGGCGGCCCCGCGAACTATGGCTACACCTTC. Protein sequence: CSSGGGGPANYGYTF. The full variable domain, in which reference TRBV29-1 and TRBJ1-2 provide the parts outside the CDR3, is SAVISQKPSRDICQRGTSLTIQCQVDSQVTMMFWYRQQPGQSLTLIATANQGSEATYESGFVIDKFPISRPNLTFSTLTVSNMSPEDSSIYLCSSGGGGPANYGYTFGSGTRLTVV.